This is a list of T cell receptor beta chains from one sample in a study of cytomegalovirus exposure and HLA in healthy donors. Some clones are missing from TCRdb's copy, which holds only in-frame ones; the method was immunoSEQ multiplex PCR. This table has about 140,000 clones, roughly three quarters appearing once. Sequencing was performed on PBMCs. The receptors stem from a female donor in good health and CMV-seronegative. Each CDR3 is given with its conserved first and last residue. A D gene is named only where the DNA matches it firmly. The size of a clone is reported for some rows only, either as once, few or many, or as a class for expanded clones.

size: once; J: TRBJ2-3; V: TRBV5-1; D: TRBD1; CDR3: CASSIGQGASDTQYF; DNA: TGCGCCAGCAGCATCGGACAGGGGGCCTCAGATACGCAGTATTTT
size: .; J: TRBJ1-2; V: TRBV7-8; D: .; CDR3: CASSLEPEGYPF; DNA: TGTGCCAGCAGCTTAGAGCCCGAGGGCTACCCCTTC
size: .; J: TRBJ2-1; V: TRBV5-1; D: TRBD1; CDR3: CASSFDRDYNEQFF; DNA: TGCGCCAGCAGTTTCGACAGGGACTACAATGAGCAGTTCTTC
size: .; J: TRBJ1-2; V: TRBV28; D: .; CDR3: CASSLGQIYGYTF; DNA: TGTGCCAGCAGCCTTGGACAGATCTATGGCTACACCTTC
size: .; J: TRBJ2-7; V: TRBV7-3; D: TRBD2; CDR3: CASSLAGGPAYEQYF; DNA: TGTGCCAGCAGCTTAGCGGGAGGGCCCGCCTACGAGCAGTACTTC
size: .; J: TRBJ2-7; V: TRBV29-1; D: .; CDR3: CSVSLDSLYEQYF; DNA: TGCAGCGTATCTCTAGACAGCCTCTACGAGCAGTACTTC
size: .; J: TRBJ1-2; V: TRBV19; D: TRBD1; CDR3: CASSTGGGYTF; DNA: TGTGCCAGTAGTACAGGGGGCGGCTACACCTTC
size: few; J: TRBJ1-5; V: TRBV6-1; D: .; CDR3: CASSEQQRQPQHF; DNA: TGTGCCAGCAGTGAACAGCAGCGGCAGCCCCAGCATTTT
size: .; J: TRBJ2-3; V: TRBV4-1; D: TRBD1; CDR3: CASSQDWGTGVTDTQYF; DNA: TGCGCCAGCAGCCAAGATTGGGGGACAGGGGTCACAGATACGCAGTATTTT
size: few; J: TRBJ1-1; V: TRBV5-4; D: .; CDR3: CASSLEQPNTEAFF; DNA: TGTGCCAGCAGCTTGGAACAGCCCAACACTGAAGCTTTCTTT
size: .; J: TRBJ2-1; V: TRBV5-1; D: .; CDR3: CASSQRTVYTSYNEQFF; DNA: TGCGCCAGCAGCCAGAGGACAGTTTACACCTCCTACAATGAGCAGTTCTTC
size: .; J: TRBJ1-2; V: TRBV15; D: .; CDR3: CATSREVAYGYTF; DNA: TGTGCCACCAGCAGAGAAGTGGCTTATGGCTACACCTTC
size: .; J: TRBJ2-2; V: TRBV4-2; D: .; CDR3: CASSQDAGDGELFF; DNA: TGTGCCAGCAGCCAAGATGCCGGGGACGGGGAGCTGTTTTTT
size: .; J: TRBJ2-7; V: TRBV5-1; D: .; CDR3: CASSSTDSEKGEQYF; DNA: TGCGCCAGCAGCTCAACGGACAGCGAAAAAGGCGAGCAGTACTTC
size: .; J: TRBJ1-2; V: TRBV20-1; D: .; CDR3: CSARTDYGYTF; DNA: TGCAGTGCTAGGACAGACTATGGCTACACCTTC
size: .; J: TRBJ1-5; V: TRBV7-2; D: .; CDR3: CASSSRGNQPQHF; DNA: TGTGCCAGCAGCTCCAGAGGGAATCAGCCCCAGCATTTT
size: few; J: TRBJ2-7; V: TRBV6-5; D: TRBD1; CDR3: CASSYRPTGAGDEQYF; DNA: TGTGCCAGCAGTTACCGTCCCACAGGGGCAGGCGACGAGCAGTACTTC
size: once; J: TRBJ2-1; V: TRBV15; D: .; CDR3: CATSRGQSFYNEQFF; DNA: TGTGCCACCAGCAGAGGGCAGTCCTTCTACAATGAGCAGTTCTTC
size: few; J: TRBJ2-7; V: TRBV7-9; D: TRBD2; CDR3: CASSPGTSGFDYEQYF; DNA: TGTGCCAGCAGCCCTGGGACTAGCGGATTCGACTACGAGCAGTACTTC
size: .; J: TRBJ1-4; V: TRBV30; D: .; CDR3: CAWKGGQNHEKLFF; DNA: TGTGCCTGGAAGGGTGGACAGAACCATGAAAAACTGTTTTTT
size: few; J: TRBJ1-2; V: TRBV19; D: .; CDR3: CASSIRQGMDGYTF; DNA: TGTGCCAGTAGTATACGTCAGGGGATGGATGGCTACACCTTC
size: .; J: TRBJ1-2; V: TRBV28; D: TRBD1; CDR3: CASSTRTGLNYGYPF; DNA: TGTGCCAGCAGTACCCGGACAGGGCTTAACTATGGCTACCCCTTC
size: .; J: TRBJ1-2; V: TRBV6-6; D: .; CDR3: CASSYSNGGGGYTF; DNA: TGTGCCAGCAGTTACTCGAATGGGGGCGGAGGCTACACCTTC
size: .; J: TRBJ2-7; V: TRBV9; D: .; CDR3: CASSGSGRGADEQYF; DNA: TGTGCCAGCAGCGGTTCCGGACGGGGGGCTGACGAGCAGTACTTC
size: .; J: TRBJ2-7; V: TRBV7-9; D: TRBD1; CDR3: CASSLQGATYEQYF; DNA: TGTGCCAGCAGCTTACAGGGGGCAACCTACGAGCAGTACTTC
size: .; J: TRBJ1-2; V: TRBV7-3; D: TRBD1; CDR3: CASSPTGWDGYTF; DNA: TGTGCCAGCAGCCCGACAGGGTGGGATGGCTACACCTTC
size: .; J: TRBJ1-2; V: TRBV6-1; D: .; CDR3: CASSELSLRVGGYTF; DNA: TGTGCCAGCAGTGAACTATCGTTGCGGGTAGGGGGCTACACCTTC
size: .; J: TRBJ2-3; V: TRBV28; D: .; CDR3: CASSPLPGPDTQYF; DNA: TGTGCCAGCAGTCCGCTCCCCGGTCCAGATACGCAGTATTTT
size: .; J: TRBJ2-2; V: TRBV7-9; D: TRBD1; CDR3: CASSLGTGQDRGELFF; DNA: TGTGCCAGCAGCTTAGGCACGGGCCAGGACAGGGGAGAGCTGTTTTTT
size: .; J: TRBJ2-2; V: TRBV19; D: TRBD2; CDR3: CASSRDTSGRILNTGELFF; DNA: TGTGCCAGTAGTCGGGATACTAGCGGGAGGATATTGAACACCGGGGAGCTGTTTTTT
size: once; J: TRBJ2-3; V: TRBV5-8; D: TRBD2; CDR3: CASSSSRLAGGWGTDTQYF; DNA: TGTGCCAGCAGCTCAAGCAGGCTAGCGGGGGGTTGGGGCACAGATACGCAGTATTTT
size: .; J: TRBJ2-1; V: TRBV2; D: TRBD1; CDR3: CASSDAQGPSIPDNEQFF; DNA: TGTGCCAGCAGTGACGCACAGGGGCCATCCATTCCAGACAATGAGCAGTTCTTC
size: .; J: TRBJ2-5; V: TRBV6-6; D: TRBD1; CDR3: CASSYYRGETQYF; DNA: TGTGCCAGCAGTTACTACAGGGGAGAGACCCAGTACTTC
size: .; J: TRBJ1-5; V: TRBV15; D: TRBD1; CDR3: CATSRDQDRANQPQHF; DNA: TGTGCCACCAGCAGAGATCAGGACAGGGCCAATCAGCCCCAGCATTTT
size: .; J: TRBJ2-1; V: TRBV7-6; D: TRBD2; CDR3: CASSLGLASGYNEQFF; DNA: TGTGCCAGCAGCTTAGGACTAGCATCCGGCTACAATGAGCAGTTCTTC
size: .; J: TRBJ1-2; V: TRBV7-8; D: TRBD1; CDR3: CASSLDRGHGYTF; DNA: TGTGCCAGCAGCTTAGACAGGGGGCATGGCTACACCTTC
size: .; J: TRBJ1-5; V: TRBV19; D: .; CDR3: CASSITGSNQPQHF; DNA: TGTGCCAGTAGTATAACCGGTAGCAATCAGCCCCAGCATTTT
size: .; J: TRBJ2-3; V: TRBV5-6; D: .; CDR3: CASRARTDTQYF; DNA: TGTGCCAGCAGGGCCAGGACAGATACGCAGTATTTT
size: .; J: TRBJ2-5; V: TRBV28; D: TRBD1; CDR3: CARDRVEVKGQETQYF; DNA: TGTGCCCGGGACAGGGTCGAGGTTAAAGGGCAAGAGACCCAGTACTTC
size: few; J: TRBJ1-1; V: TRBV7-8; D: .; CDR3: CASSLRLWTTPTTAGNEAFF; DNA: TGTGCCAGCAGCTTACGCCTTTGGACAACACCCACAACAGCTGGGAATGAAGCTTTCTTT
size: .; J: TRBJ2-2; V: TRBV11-2; D: TRBD2; CDR3: CASSLEGLAPGELFF; DNA: TGTGCCAGCAGCTTAGAGGGACTAGCCCCCGGGGAGCTGTTTTTT
size: few; J: TRBJ1-6; V: TRBV7-6; D: .; CDR3: CASSLALAGDGSPLHF; DNA: TGTGCCAGCAGCTTAGCGCTGGCAGGGGACGGGTCACCCCTCCACTTT
size: .; J: TRBJ1-1; V: TRBV27; D: .; CDR3: CASSPQGNTEAFF; DNA: TGTGCCAGCAGTCCCCAGGGGAACACTGAAGCTTTCTTT
size: .; J: TRBJ1-2; V: TRBV6-1; D: TRBD1; CDR3: CASSGRTGESRNYGYTF; DNA: TGTGCCAGCAGTGGACGGACAGGGGAGTCTAGAAACTATGGCTACACCTTC
size: few; J: TRBJ1-2; V: TRBV6-1; D: .; CDR3: CASIPGRGWNGYTF; DNA: TGTGCCAGCATCCCCGGAAGGGGTTGGAATGGCTACACCTTC
size: .; J: TRBJ2-7; V: TRBV6-1; D: .; CDR3: CASSGLLGSSYEQYF; DNA: TGTGCCAGCAGTGGTCTCTTGGGGAGCTCCTACGAGCAGTACTTC
size: .; J: TRBJ2-5; V: TRBV5-5; D: TRBD1; CDR3: CASGSLTGATQYF; DNA: TGTGCCAGCGGATCCCTGACAGGGGCGACCCAGTACTTC
size: .; J: TRBJ2-5; V: TRBV2; D: TRBD2; CDR3: CASTPWVGKAGVETQYF; DNA: TGTGCCAGCACCCCGTGGGTCGGTAAAGCGGGAGTAGAGACCCAGTACTTC
size: .; J: TRBJ2-1; V: TRBV29-1; D: TRBD2; CDR3: CSVEDLGGTSAYNEQFF; DNA: TGCAGCGTTGAAGACCTCGGTGGGACTAGCGCATACAATGAGCAGTTCTTC
size: .; J: TRBJ1-2; V: TRBV30; D: .; CDR3: CAWSVSGDYGYTF; DNA: TGTGCCTGGAGTGTCTCAGGGGACTATGGCTACACCTTC
size: .; J: TRBJ2-7; V: TRBV9; D: .; CDR3: CASSVTILEKQYF; DNA: TGTGCCAGCAGCGTGACTATCCTTGAGAAGCAGTACTTC
size: .; J: TRBJ1-1; V: TRBV19; D: .; CDR3: CASSAAGRGTEAFF; DNA: TGTGCCAGTAGCGCCGCCGGGCGGGGCACTGAAGCTTTCTTT